The clone carrying this T cell receptor beta chain was recorded many times. In the original processing: Amplifying reference gene primers gave estimates of nucleated cell counts. Generated by immunoSEQ multiplex PCR, the TCRdb table keeps only in-frame clones and is missing some. That table gives V, J and clone size, and the DNA gave D and trimming. The table has under 300,000 clones, about nine tenths seen once. This entry belongs to a study of blood T cell repertoires in COVID-19. Study details: The origin of the acute and convalescent COVID-19 samples was the United States, Italy and Spain. PBMCs, B-cell-depleted T cells, or T cells provided the cDNA or gDNA that made up the material.

Germline assignment: CDR1 MNHEY and CDR2 SMNVEV (reference sequence). The CDR3 loop spans 15 amino acids. The ends were cut back, 4 bases at V and 0 bases at J, with 12 bases in the middle. The sequencing input was peripheral blood. This clonotype was sampled from a man between 50 and 59 years old with acute or convalescent COVID-19. The chain joins TRBV27 to TRBJ1-2; TRBD1 might be the D (6 bases). CDR3 sequence (DNA): TGTGCCAGCAGTTCCCGGGGGGCAGCTAACTATGGCTACACCTTC. This gives the protein CASSSRGAANYGYTF.